This TCR beta chain emerged from a study of control samples from healthy donors and cancer patients. The ends were cut back, 4 bases at V and 4 bases at J, with 10 bases in the middle. The length of the CDR3 is 12 residues. Per the germline V gene, CDR1 is SQVTM and CDR2 is ANQGSEA. Produced via immunoSEQ multiplex PCR; TCRdb's table is partial and in-frame only. This table holds some 35,000 clones, under 95% found once. Sequencing input: PBMCs. The origin of this receptor is a man in his forties or fifties with colorectal cancer. The V gene is TRBV29-1, the J gene TRBJ1-2; tentative D call: TRBD1 (6 bases). CDR3 DNA: TGCAGCGTTGGCCAGGGGACCTATGGCTACACCTTC. It codes for CSVGQGTYGYTF.